The 18 T cell receptor beta chains presented below share a single source sample, sequenced in a study of blood T cell repertoires in COVID-19. The assay was immunoSEQ multiplex PCR, and TCRdb's table has in-frame clones only and misses some. This table has 150,000 to 200,000 clones, about four fifths appearing once. The sample was peripheral blood. These receptors were taken from a woman of 80 years or more with acute or convalescent COVID-19.

The V gene is TRBV6-5, the J gene TRBJ1-1, with 7 bases matching TRBD1. The CDR3 is 15 amino acids. Germline V CDR1 and CDR2: MNHEY, SVGAGI. Trimming at V came to 6 bases and at J to 0 bases, leaving 7 bases not matched to a gene. The CDR3 protein is CASRVGQLVNTEAFF. For the CDR3, the DNA is TGTGCCAGCAGGGTGGGACAGTTGGTGAACACTGAAGCTTTCTTT.

In this sample, this clone turned up once. V is TRBV5-6 and J is TRBJ1-5; D not resolved. With 2 bases removed from V and 3 bases from J, the gap between germline ends came to 12 bases. The CDR3 contains 15 residues. Germline V CDR1 and CDR2: SGHDT, YYEEEE. CDR3: CASSFRWAFNQPQHF. DNA of the CDR3: TGTGCCAGCAGCTTTCGTTGGGCTTTCAATCAGCCCCAGCATTTT.

V is TRBV28 and J is TRBJ2-7; D perhaps matches TRBD2 (5 bases). V was pared by 5 bases and J by 9 bases, with 20 bases between. The CDR3 is made up of 14 amino acids. CDR1 is MDHEN and CDR2 is SYDVKM in the germline V gene. The CDR3 DNA sequence: TGTGCCAGCAGTGAATCGGGTTTCGGGGTTAGGCAGTACTTC. It translates to CASSESGFGVRQYF.

The chain recombines TRBV7-3 with TRBJ2-1; TRBD2 matches at 12 bases. The ends lost 5 bases at V and 8 bases at J; junction bases unmatched: 7. The CDR3 covers 15 residues. Germline assignment: CDR1 SGHTA and CDR2 FQGTGA. Written as DNA, the CDR3 is TGTGCCAGCAGCCTATGGACTAGCGGGGAAGATGAGCAGTTCTTC. It yields the protein CASSLWTSGEDEQFF.

The chain recombines TRBV4-2 with TRBJ2-3; 12 nucleotides agree with TRBD2. The J segment lost 6 bases and the V segment lost 4 bases, leaving 5 bases of the junction unmatched. The CDR3 has 15 amino acids. Per the germline V gene, CDR1 is LGHNA and CDR2 is YNFKEQ. CDR3 DNA sequence: TGTGCCAGCAGCCCTAGCGGGGGGGCCCGGGATACGCAGTATTTT. It is translated as CASSPSGGARDTQYF.

This clone was recorded only once. This chain links TRBV19 with TRBJ2-5; D is unresolved. CDR1 LNHDA and CDR2 SQIVND come from the germline V gene (reference sequence). Deletions cut 5 bases from V and 6 bases from J, with 13 bases between. CDR3 length: 13 residues. CDR3 region: CASSLGLQKTQYF. The CDR3 coding sequence is TGTGCCAGTAGTTTGGGTCTACAGAAGACCCAGTACTTC.

J is TRBJ2-7 and V is TRBV9; D ambiguous. CDR3 length: 15 amino acids. Per germline, CDR1 SGDLS and CDR2 YYNGEE. Trimming took off 3 bases at V and 0 bases at J, with 13 bases between the two ends. DNA of the CDR3: TGTGCCAGCAGCGAGGCTCCCGGGTCCTCCTACGAGCAGTACTTC. It specifies CASSEAPGSSYEQYF.

The chain combines TRBV6-1 with TRBJ2-3; D not certain. This CDR3 spans 14 amino acids. Trimming stripped 4 bases from V and 0 bases from J, with 8 bases between. The germline V gene has CDR1 MNHNS and CDR2 SASEGT. The CDR3: CASSAAASTDTQYF. The DNA for the CDR3 is TGTGCCAGCAGTGCAGCAGCTAGCACAGATACGCAGTATTTT.

In this sample, this clone turned up once. The chain carries TRBV30 and TRBJ1-1; 8 bases are shared with TRBD1. Germline V CDR1 and CDR2: GTSNPN, SVGIG (reference sequence). Trimming removed 6 bases from V and 3 bases from J; junction bases left unmatched: 6. The CDR3 covers 13 residues. The CDR3 reads CACTGGTYTEAFF. The DNA of the CDR3 is TGTGCCTGCACAGGGGGTACGTACACTGAAGCTTTCTTT.

This chain links TRBV7-2 with TRBJ2-7; D perhaps matches TRBD2 (5 bases). The germline CDR1 and CDR2 sequences are SGHTA and FQGNSA. Trimming took off 4 bases at V and 3 bases at J, with 13 bases between the two ends. The CDR3 is 14 residues long. In nucleotides, the CDR3 is TGTGCCAGCAGCTCAGGTAGCGTTCTCTACGAGCAGTACTTC. It specifies CASSSGSVLYEQYF. The variable domain in full, completed from reference TRBV7-2 and TRBJ2-7, reads GAGVSQSPSNKVTEKGKDVELRCDPISGHTALYWYRQSLGQGLEFLIYFQGNSAPDKSGLPSDRFSAERTGGSVSTLTIQRTQQEDSAVYLCASSSGSVLYEQYFGPGTRLTVT.

The chain has TRBV29-1 and TRBJ2-5; 10 nucleotides align to TRBD2. Trimming took 6 bases from V and 5 from J; bases not matched to a gene: 3. CDR3 size: 12 residues. Per germline, CDR1 SQVTM and CDR2 ANQGSEA. CDR3 in amino acids: CSVGTSDETQYF. CDR3 sequence (DNA): TGCAGCGTAGGGACTAGCGATGAGACCCAGTACTTC.

The rearrangement links TRBV3-1 (or the pseudogene TRBV3-2) to TRBJ1-3; D gene unclear. This CDR3 comprises 13 residues. Per the germline V gene, CDR1 is LGHDT and CDR2 is YNNKEL (reference sequence). V was pared by 5 bases and J by 1 base, with 6 bases between. The CDR3 nucleotides read TGTGCCAGCAGCGACATTTCTGGAAACACCATATATTTT. Protein sequence: CASSDISGNTIYF.

The chain is built from TRBV6-5 and TRBJ2-1; D remains unclear. Germline V gene data show CDR1 as MNHEY and CDR2 as SVGAGI. With 4 bases removed from V and 6 bases from J, the gap between germline ends came to 10 bases. This CDR3 region has 13 residues. DNA for the CDR3: TGTGCCAGCAGTTTCACCTTGAGCAATGAGCAGTTCTTC. Protein product: CASSFTLSNEQFF.

This clone was seen once. The rearrangement uses TRBV11-2 and TRBJ2-3; D gene uncertain. This CDR3 region has 13 residues. CDR1 and CDR2 (germline): SGHAT, FQNNGV. V lost 0 bases to trimming and J lost 6 bases, with 7 bases between them. The CDR3 reads CASSLDYPDTQYF. CDR3 bases: TGTGCCAGCAGCTTAGATTATCCCGATACGCAGTATTTT.

CDR3 sequence: CASNPSGYNEQFF. The CDR3 nucleotides read TGTGCCAGCAACCCTTCGGGGTACAATGAGCAGTTCTTC. This chain uses TRBV7-2 with TRBJ2-1; tentatively, D is TRBD2 (5 bases). The CDR3 runs to 13 residues. With 7 bases removed from V and 4 bases from J, the gap between germline ends came to 11 bases. The V gene's germline CDR1 is SGHTA and CDR2 FQGNSA.

This clone was counted between two and nine times. The rearrangement links TRBV6-5 to TRBJ2-5; tentatively, D is TRBD1 (5 bases). V lost 5 bases and J lost 5, with 12 bases in between. The CDR3 runs to 13 residues. The V gene's germline CDR1 is MNHEY and CDR2 SVGAGI. In nucleotides, the CDR3 is TGTGCCAGCAGTCAGGGATTTATGGAGACCCAGTACTTC. This encodes CASSQGFMETQYF.

V and J are TRBV3-1 (or the pseudogene TRBV3-2) and TRBJ1-2; 7 positions agree with TRBD1. The CDR3 has 16 amino acids. Germline-derived CDR1 and CDR2 are LGHDT and YNNKEL (reference sequence). V lost 4 bases, J lost 2 bases, and 10 bases stayed unmatched. Written as DNA, the CDR3 is TGTGCCAGCAGCCTCGGGACAGTCCGGCCCAACTATGGCTACACCTTC. Translation: CASSLGTVRPNYGYTF.

The rearrangement uses TRBV5-1 and TRBJ2-5, with 7 bases that match TRBD2. The junction had 10 bases not matched to a gene; V was cut back by 4 bases and J by 4 bases. Looked up from germline, CDR1 is SGHRS and CDR2 is YFSETQ. The CDR3 is 15 amino acids. CDR3 nucleotide sequence: TGCGCCAGCAGCGTTGGGGGGGATTCTCGAGAGACCCAGTACTTC. Encoded protein: CASSVGGDSRETQYF.